The rows below give T cell receptor beta chains drawn from one sample of a study of Graves' ophthalmopathy and Graves' hyperthyroidism. A single record per CDR3 protein comes from TCRdb applying MiXCR to the multiplex PCR reads. The sample holds around 670,000 distinct CDR3 sequences, roughly 40% seen once. Sequencing was performed on peripheral blood. These receptors were taken from an adult man with Graves' ophthalmopathy. Each CDR3 is given with its conserved first and last residue. D genes are given only for firm matches. Some rows mark clone size as missing; the rest say once, few, many or name a class of expanded clone.

J gene: TRBJ1-2
clone size: -
V gene: TRBV29-1
D gene: -
CDR3 DNA: TGCAGCGTTGTCCAGGGGTTATCTGAAGCTTTC
CDR3 protein: CSVVQGLSEAF

J gene: TRBJ2-7
clone size: -
V gene: TRBV13
D gene: -
CDR3 DNA: TGTGCCAGCAGCCTGGGGGGGGGACAACTCGAGCAGTACTTC
CDR3 protein: CASSLGGGQLEQYF

J gene: TRBJ2-2
clone size: many
V gene: TRBV10-3
D gene: TRBD1
CDR3 DNA: TGTGCCATCAGTACCCCAACAGGGGGCAACACCGGGGAGCTGTTTTTT
CDR3 protein: CAISTPTGGNTGELFF

J gene: TRBJ1-1
clone size: -
V gene: TRBV19
D gene: -
CDR3 DNA: TGTGCCAGCAGTTTATCCTGGACGGGGAACACTGAAGCTTTCTTT
CDR3 protein: CASSLSWTGNTEAFF

J gene: TRBJ2-5
clone size: many
V gene: TRBV2
D gene: -
CDR3 DNA: TGTGCCAGCGGGGACGAAGAGACCCAGTACTTC
CDR3 protein: CASGDEETQYF

J gene: TRBJ2-7
clone size: -
V gene: TRBV7-9
D gene: -
CDR3 DNA: TGTGCCAGCAGCTTAGCGCAGGGAGGGGGGCCACGGTACGAGCAGTACTTC
CDR3 protein: CASSLAQGGGPRYEQYF

J gene: TRBJ1-6
clone size: few
V gene: TRBV5-8
D gene: TRBD1
CDR3 DNA: TGTGCCAGCAGCTGGACAGGGCGGGGTAATTCACCCCTCCACTTT
CDR3 protein: CASSWTGRGNSPLHF

J gene: TRBJ1-1
clone size: -
V gene: TRBV30
D gene: TRBD1
CDR3 DNA: TGTGCCTGCACAGGGGAAGATGACACTGAAGCTTTCTTT
CDR3 protein: CACTGEDDTEAFF

J gene: TRBJ2-6
clone size: many
V gene: TRBV5-1
D gene: -
CDR3 DNA: TGCGCCAGCAGCTTGGGGCAGGGTGTTGCTGGGGCCAACGTCCTGACTTTC
CDR3 protein: CASSLGQGVAGANVLTF

J gene: TRBJ2-7
clone size: -
V gene: TRBV7-9
D gene: -
CDR3 DNA: TGTGCCAACAGCTTGGGGGGGCTGGGGTACGAGCAGTACTTC
CDR3 protein: CANSLGGLGYEQYF

J gene: TRBJ2-7
clone size: -
V gene: TRBV6-5
D gene: -
CDR3 DNA: TGTGCCAGCAGAATCTCTGATGAGCAGTACTTC
CDR3 protein: CASRISDEQYF

J gene: TRBJ2-7
clone size: few
V gene: TRBV10-3
D gene: -
CDR3 DNA: TGTGCCATCAGAACCGGGACAATGCCAAACTACGAGCAGTACTTC
CDR3 protein: CAIRTGTMPNYEQYF

J gene: TRBJ1-2
clone size: -
V gene: TRBV20-1
D gene: -
CDR3 DNA: TGCAGTGCTCCGGGATCGTACTATGGCTACACCTTC
CDR3 protein: CSAPGSYYGYTF

J gene: TRBJ1-6
clone size: few
V gene: TRBV9
D gene: TRBD1
CDR3 DNA: TGTGCCAGCAGCTTAGAGGGTCGGACAGGGGTAGGTTCACCCCTCCACTTT
CDR3 protein: CASSLEGRTGVGSPLHF

J gene: TRBJ1-3
clone size: -
V gene: TRBV15
D gene: -
CDR3 DNA: TGTGCCACCAGCAGAGAGCGGGCGGGAAACACCATATATTTT
CDR3 protein: CATSRERAGNTIYF

J gene: TRBJ1-2
clone size: -
V gene: TRBV5-1
D gene: -
CDR3 DNA: TGCGCCAGCAGCGACCTGAAAGCTAACTATGGCTACACCTTC
CDR3 protein: CASSDLKANYGYTF

J gene: TRBJ2-5
clone size: once
V gene: TRBV29-1
D gene: TRBD2
CDR3 DNA: TGCAGCGTTGAAGGGACTAGCGGAGAACAAGAGACCCAGTACTTC
CDR3 protein: CSVEGTSGEQETQYF

J gene: TRBJ1-5
clone size: few
V gene: TRBV19
D gene: TRBD1
CDR3 DNA: TGTGCCAGTAGTATAGCTAAGGGGGCGAGCAATCAGCCCCAGCATTTT
CDR3 protein: CASSIAKGASNQPQHF

J gene: TRBJ1-1
clone size: -
V gene: TRBV10-3
D gene: -
CDR3 DNA: TGTGCCAGCAGCCCGAAACAGGGAATGAACACTGAAGCTTTCTTT
CDR3 protein: CASSPKQGMNTEAFF

J gene: TRBJ2-3
clone size: once
V gene: TRBV15
D gene: TRBD2
CDR3 DNA: TGTGCCACCAGCCGACTAGCGGGGGGGTTCCCAGATACGCAGTATTTT
CDR3 protein: CATSRLAGGFPDTQYF

J gene: TRBJ1-5
clone size: many
V gene: TRBV24-1
D gene: -
CDR3 DNA: TGTGCCACCCGCGCGGGCAATCAGCCCCAGCATTTT
CDR3 protein: CATRAGNQPQHF

J gene: TRBJ1-6
clone size: -
V gene: TRBV10-2
D gene: -
CDR3 DNA: TGCGCCAGCACACTTCCGGGTAATTCACCCCTCCACTTT
CDR3 protein: CASTLPGNSPLHF

J gene: TRBJ2-5
clone size: -
V gene: TRBV12-3/TRBV12-4
D gene: TRBD1
CDR3 DNA: TGTGCCAGCATGGGGACAGGGGATGAGACCCAGTACTTC
CDR3 protein: CASMGTGDETQYF

J gene: TRBJ2-2
clone size: once
V gene: TRBV25-1
D gene: -
CDR3 DNA: TGTGCCAGCAGTCACAGGGCGCAAACGAACACCGGGGAGCTGTTTTTT
CDR3 protein: CASSHRAQTNTGELFF

J gene: TRBJ1-3
clone size: -
V gene: TRBV7-2
D gene: -
CDR3 DNA: -
CDR3 protein: CACSVEDLRDSGNTIYF

J gene: TRBJ1-2
clone size: few
V gene: TRBV2
D gene: -
CDR3 DNA: TGTGCCAGCAGTCCCGACACAGGGAGGGGTGGCTACACCTTC
CDR3 protein: CASSPDTGRGGYTF

J gene: TRBJ2-5
clone size: -
V gene: TRBV20-1
D gene: -
CDR3 DNA: TGCAGTGCTAGAGGGGGGTCAGAGACCCAGTACTTC
CDR3 protein: CSARGGSETQYF

J gene: TRBJ1-6
clone size: many
V gene: TRBV7-9
D gene: -
CDR3 DNA: TGTGCCAGCAGCTTATCGAAGGGATCGAATTCACCCCTCCACTTT
CDR3 protein: CASSLSKGSNSPLHF

J gene: TRBJ1-5
clone size: once
V gene: TRBV10-1
D gene: -
CDR3 DNA: TGCGCCAGCAGTGAGACAGACGACAATCAGCCCCAGCATTTT
CDR3 protein: CASSETDDNQPQHF